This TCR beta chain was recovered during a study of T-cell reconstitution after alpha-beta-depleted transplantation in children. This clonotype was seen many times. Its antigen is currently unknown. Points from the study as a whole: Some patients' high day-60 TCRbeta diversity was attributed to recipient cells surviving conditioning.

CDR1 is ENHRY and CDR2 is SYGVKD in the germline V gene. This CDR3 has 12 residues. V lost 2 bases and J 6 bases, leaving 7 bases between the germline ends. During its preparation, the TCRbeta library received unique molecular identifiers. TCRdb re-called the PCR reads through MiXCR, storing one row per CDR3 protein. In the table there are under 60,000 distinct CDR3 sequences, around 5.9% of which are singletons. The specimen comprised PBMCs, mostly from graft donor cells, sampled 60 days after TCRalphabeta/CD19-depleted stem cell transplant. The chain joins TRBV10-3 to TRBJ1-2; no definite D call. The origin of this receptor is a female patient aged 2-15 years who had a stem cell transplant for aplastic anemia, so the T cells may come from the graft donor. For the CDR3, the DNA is TGTGCCATCAGTGAGGTTGGGGATGGCTACACCTTC. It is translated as CAISEVGDGYTF.